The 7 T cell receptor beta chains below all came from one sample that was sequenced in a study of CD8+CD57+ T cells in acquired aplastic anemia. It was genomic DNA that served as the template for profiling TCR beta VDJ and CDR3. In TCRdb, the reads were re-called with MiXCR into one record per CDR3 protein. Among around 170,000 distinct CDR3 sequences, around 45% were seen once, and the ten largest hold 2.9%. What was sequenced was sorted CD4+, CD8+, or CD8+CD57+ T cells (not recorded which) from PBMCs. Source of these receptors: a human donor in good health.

The CDR3 region is CATSDLTKETQYF. CDR3 DNA: TGTGCCACCAGTGATTTAACTAAAGAGACCCAGTACTTC. This rearrangement joins TRBV24-1 to TRBJ2-5; D ambiguous. The CDR3 runs 13 residues. V was cut by 1 base and J by 3 bases, with 5 bases left in between. Germline V lookup: CDR1 KGHDR, CDR2 SFDVKD.

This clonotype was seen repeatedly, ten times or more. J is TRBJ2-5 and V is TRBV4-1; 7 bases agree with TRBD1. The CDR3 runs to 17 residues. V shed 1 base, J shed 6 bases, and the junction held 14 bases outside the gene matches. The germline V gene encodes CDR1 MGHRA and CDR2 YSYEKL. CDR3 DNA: TGCGCCAGCAGCCAAGTCGCATCGGCCAGGGGGATGCAGACCCAGTACTTC. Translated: CASSQVASARGMQTQYF.

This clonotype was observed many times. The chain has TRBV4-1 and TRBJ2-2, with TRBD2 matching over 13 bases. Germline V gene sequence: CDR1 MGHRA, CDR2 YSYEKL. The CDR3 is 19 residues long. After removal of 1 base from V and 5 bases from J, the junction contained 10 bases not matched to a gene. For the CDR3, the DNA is TGCGCCAGCAGCCAAGCAGGACTAGCGGGAGTGTCGTCGACCGGGGAGCTGTTTTTT. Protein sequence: CASSQAGLAGVSSTGELFF.

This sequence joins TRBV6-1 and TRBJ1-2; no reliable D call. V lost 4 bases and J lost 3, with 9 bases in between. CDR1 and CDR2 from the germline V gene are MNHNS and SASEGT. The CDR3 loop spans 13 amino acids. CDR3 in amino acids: CASSVSLHYGYTF. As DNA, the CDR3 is TGTGCCAGCAGTGTATCTTTACACTATGGCTACACCTTC.

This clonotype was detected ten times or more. CDR3 nucleotide sequence: TGTGCCAGCAGATGGAGAGCAGATACGCAGTATTTT. Its translation is CASRWRADTQYF. The chain recombines TRBV12-3 or TRBV12-4 with TRBJ2-3, with D hard to call. Trimming removed 6 bases from V and 4 bases from J, with 8 bases in between. The CDR3 has 12 residues.

The CDR3 nucleotides are TGTGCCAGTACCGATAGCGGGAGGGCCGCCAATGAGCAGTTCTTC. Translation gives CASTDSGRAANEQFF. The V call is TRBV19, the J call TRBJ2-1; the match to TRBD2 covers 11 bases. The ends lost 7 bases at V and 6 bases at J; junction bases unmatched: 8. Germline-derived CDR1 and CDR2 are LNHDA and SQIVND (reference sequence). There are 15 residues in the CDR3.

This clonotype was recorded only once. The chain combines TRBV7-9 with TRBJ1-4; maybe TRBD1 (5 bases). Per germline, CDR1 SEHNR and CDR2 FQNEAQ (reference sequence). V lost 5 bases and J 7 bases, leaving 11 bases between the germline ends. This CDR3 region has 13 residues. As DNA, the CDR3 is TGTGCCAGCAGCAGGGGAGGGAGTGAAAAACTGTTTTTT. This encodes CASSRGGSEKLFF.